These 16 T cell receptor beta chains came from one sample sequenced in a study of blood T cell repertoires in COVID-19. TCRdb keeps only in-frame clones here, not all; method: immunoSEQ multiplex PCR. The table shows roughly 300,000 clones, with less than 90% occurring only once. Sequenced input: peripheral blood. These receptors were taken from a human donor in a cohort sampled during active COVID-19.

The chain couples TRBV9 to TRBJ2-2, with TRBD2 matching over 9 bases. Germline assignment: CDR1 SGDLS and CDR2 YYNGEE. The CDR3 consists of 18 residues. The V gene end was trimmed by 0 bases and the J gene end by 6 bases; junction bases not matched to a gene: 12. The chain's CDR3 is CASSVAAPRAGGSGELFF. The CDR3 DNA sequence: TGTGCCAGCAGCGTAGCGGCCCCTAGAGCGGGAGGTTCCGGGGAGCTGTTTTTT.

This chain connects TRBV19 to TRBJ2-1; TRBD1 is a possible D gene (6 bases). The CDR3 extends over 15 amino acids. Germline V CDR1 and CDR2: LNHDA, SQIVND (reference sequence). Trimming stripped 5 bases from V and 8 bases from J, with 19 bases between. The CDR3 loop is CASSPQGRIVDEQFF. The CDR3 coding sequence is TGTGCCAGTAGTCCGCAGGGGCGAATTGTCGATGAGCAGTTCTTC.

With regard to this clone: The junction departs from the called germline gene at one end, perhaps through a read error. V and J are TRBV28 and TRBJ2-1; the D is unclear. In germline, CDR1 is MDHEN, CDR2 SYDVKM. This CDR3 region has 12 residues. The CDR3 region has the DNA TGTGCCAGCAGTCTCTCCCACAATGAGCAGTTCTTC. Its protein is CASSLSHNEQFF.

This chain uses TRBV18 with TRBJ1-5; no firm D call. V shed 4 bases and J shed 6 bases, with 7 bases lying between them. In germline, CDR1 is KGHSH, CDR2 LQKENI. The CDR3 is 12 residues long. The CDR3 loop is CASSHGVQPQHF. For the CDR3, the DNA is TGTGCCAGCTCACACGGGGTTCAGCCCCAGCATTTT.

V is TRBV5-1 and J is TRBJ2-1; 12 nucleotides line up with TRBD2. This CDR3 region has 15 residues. V was pared by 4 bases and J by 10 bases, with 9 bases of the junction left unmatched. The germline CDR1 and CDR2 sequences are SGHRS and YFSETQ. The CDR3 protein is CASSAGLAGPAEQFF. The CDR3 DNA sequence: TGCGCCAGCAGCGCGGGACTAGCGGGCCCGGCGGAGCAGTTCTTC. Full variable domain (rest looked up from reference TRBV5-1 and TRBJ2-1): KAGVTQTPRYLIKTRGQQVTLSCSPISGHRSVSWYQQTPGQGLQFLFEYFSETQRNKGNFPGRFSGRQFSNSRSEMNVSTLELGDSALYLCASSAGLAGPAEQFFGPGTRLTVL.

The chain joins TRBV5-8 to TRBJ2-3, with D possibly matching TRBD1 (5 bases). Germline V gene lookup returns CDR1 SGHTS and CDR2 YDEGEE. The CDR3 covers 13 residues. V gave up 7 bases and J gave up 1 base, with 10 bases separating them. The CDR3 sequence: CASWVQGTDTQYF. CDR3 nucleotides: TGTGCCAGCTGGGTACAGGGCACAGATACGCAGTATTTT.

The rearrangement links TRBV6-6 to TRBJ1-2; D gene ambiguous. V lost 7 bases to trimming and J lost 5 bases, with 11 bases between them. CDR3 length equals 12 residues. Germline-derived CDR1 and CDR2 are MNHNY and SVGAGI (reference sequence). The CDR3 region is CASTPGGYGYTF. The CDR3 region has the DNA TGTGCCAGCACGCCGGGAGGATATGGCTACACCTTC.

The genes are TRBV5-8 and TRBJ2-2; tentatively, D is TRBD2 (5 bases). Trimming shortened V by 4 bases and J by 3 bases, and 13 bases separated the two germline ends. The CDR3 length is 15 residues. CDR1 is SGHTS, CDR2 YDEGEE, per germline. CDR3 DNA: TGTGCCAGCAGCCCCGGACTGGTTCACACCGGGGAGCTGTTTTTT. Protein sequence: CASSPGLVHTGELFF.

The chain has TRBV28 and TRBJ1-1; tentative D call: TRBD1 (5 bases). V lost 6 bases to trimming and J lost 1 base, with 15 bases between them. The CDR3 runs to 15 residues. Germline lookup yields CDR1 MDHEN and CDR2 SYDVKM. Here the CDR3 DNA reads TGTGCCAGCAGGCGGGGGGGGACGGGGAACACTGAAGCTTTCTTT. Its translation: CASRRGGTGNTEAFF.

This rearrangement joins TRBV6-5 to TRBJ2-3; D not certain. The CDR3 spans 13 residues. V was cut by 6 bases and J by 2 bases, with 9 bases left in between. CDR1 and CDR2 (germline): MNHEY, SVGAGI. CDR3 nucleotides: TGTGCCAGCAGGACCGGGTCCACAGATACGCAGTATTTT. It is translated as CASRTGSTDTQYF.

The chain couples TRBV5-1 to TRBJ2-1; 7 bases line up with TRBD1. Germline V lookup: CDR1 SGHRS, CDR2 YFSETQ. V lost 4 bases and J lost 6; bases outside the gene matches: 4. This CDR3 has 13 amino acids. In nucleotides, the CDR3 is TGCGCCAGCAGCAAGACAGGGCCCAATGAGCAGTTCTTC. Translation gives CASSKTGPNEQFF.

The V call is TRBV10-1, the J call TRBJ2-1; no definite D call. Looked up from germline, CDR1 is WNHNN and CDR2 is SYGVQD (reference sequence). Between the trimmed V and J ends, which lost 0 bases and 6 bases, there was a span of 9 bases. There are 14 residues in the CDR3. The CDR3 DNA reads TGCGCCAGCAGTGAGTCTGGCCCGGGCAATGAGCAGTTCTTC. Its translation: CASSESGPGNEQFF.

J is TRBJ2-7 and V is TRBV29-1; TRBD1 is a possible D gene (5 bases). Trimming removed 0 bases at V and 3 bases at J, with 12 bases between. CDR3 size: 14 residues. Germline CDR1 and CDR2: SQVTM and ANQGSEA. The CDR3 region has the DNA TGCAGCGTTGAAGATCAGGGCCAGGGCTACGAGCAGTACTTC. This codes for CSVEDQGQGYEQYF.

A note on this clone: The sample holds other DNA sequences that translate to the same CDR3. The rearrangement uses TRBV18 and TRBJ2-2; 7 bases are shared with TRBD1. V shed 3 bases, J shed 2 bases, and the junction held 3 bases outside the gene matches. From germline, CDR1 is KGHSH and CDR2 LQKENI. The CDR3 runs to 15 residues. CDR3 sequence: CASSPRTGNTGELFF. The CDR3, as DNA: TGTGCCAGCTCACCCAGGACAGGAAACACCGGGGAGCTGTTTTTT.

The chain is built from TRBV28 and TRBJ2-7; TRBD2 matches at 7 bases. This CDR3 region has 12 residues. Germline values: CDR1 MDHEN, CDR2 SYDVKM. Losses at the gene ends were 3 bases for V and 13 bases for J; bases not matched to a gene: 9. The CDR3 region has the DNA TGTGCCAGCAGTTTGGTGGGGGAGGGGTACTACTTC. This gives the protein CASSLVGEGYYF.

The chain employs TRBV15 and TRBJ2-3; 7 bases match TRBD1. J was trimmed by 4 bases and V by 7 bases; bases with no gene match: 8. The length of the CDR3 is 14 residues. The germline gives CDR1 LNHNV, CDR2 YYDKDF (reference sequence). For the CDR3, the DNA is TGTGCCACCAAGAGACAGGGAACGGCAGATACGCAGTATTTT. Its translation is CATKRQGTADTQYF.